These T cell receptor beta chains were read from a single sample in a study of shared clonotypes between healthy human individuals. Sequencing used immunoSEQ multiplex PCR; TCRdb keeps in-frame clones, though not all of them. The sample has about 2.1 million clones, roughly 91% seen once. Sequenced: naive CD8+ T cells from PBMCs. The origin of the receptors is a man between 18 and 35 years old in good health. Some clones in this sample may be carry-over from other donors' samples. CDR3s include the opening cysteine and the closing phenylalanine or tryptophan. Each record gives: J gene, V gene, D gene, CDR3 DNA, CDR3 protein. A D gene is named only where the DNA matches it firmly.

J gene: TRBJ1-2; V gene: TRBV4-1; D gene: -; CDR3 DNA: TGCGCCAGCAGCCAGCACATCGGGGCAACGTCTTCTAACTATGGCTACACCTTC; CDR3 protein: CASSQHIGATSSNYGYTF
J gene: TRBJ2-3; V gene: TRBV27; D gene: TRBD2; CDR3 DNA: TGTGCCAGCAGTCCGATAGCGGGAGGGAGGGCAGATACGCAGTATTTT; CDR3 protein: CASSPIAGGRADTQYF
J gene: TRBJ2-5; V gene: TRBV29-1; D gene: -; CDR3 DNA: TGCAGCGTTGCGGCGGATCCAAGGGAGACCCAGTACTTC; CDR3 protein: CSVAADPRETQYF
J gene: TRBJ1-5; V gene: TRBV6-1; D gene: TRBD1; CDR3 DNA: TGTGCCAGCAGTGACCCGACAGGGGGACATCAGCCCCAGCATTTT; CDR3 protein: CASSDPTGGHQPQHF
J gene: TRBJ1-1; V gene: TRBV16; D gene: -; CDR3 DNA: TGTGCCAGCAGCCAATCCCCAGGAAACACTGAAGCTTTCTTT; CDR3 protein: CASSQSPGNTEAFF
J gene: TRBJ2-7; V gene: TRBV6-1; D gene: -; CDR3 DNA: TGTGCCAGCAGTGCCTCCGGGGGTGAGAGGGTCTACGAGCAGTACTTC; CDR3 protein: CASSASGGERVYEQYF
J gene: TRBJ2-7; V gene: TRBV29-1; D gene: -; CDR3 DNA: TGCAGCGTTGAAGGGGGCCCAACCTACGAGCAGTACTTC; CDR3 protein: CSVEGGPTYEQYF
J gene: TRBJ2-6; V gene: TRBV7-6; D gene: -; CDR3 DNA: TGTGCCAGCAGCTTAGCGACCTCCGGGGCCAACGTCCTGACTTTC; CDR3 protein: CASSLATSGANVLTF
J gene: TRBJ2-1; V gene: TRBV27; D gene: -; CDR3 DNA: TGTGCCAGCAGTATTCCCGAGGGACCCTACAATGAGCAGTTCTTC; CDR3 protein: CASSIPEGPYNEQFF
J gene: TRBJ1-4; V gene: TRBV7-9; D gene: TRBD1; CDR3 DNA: TGTGCCAGCAGCTTGTCCGGGACAGTCCCTGAAAAACTGTTTTTT; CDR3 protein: CASSLSGTVPEKLFF
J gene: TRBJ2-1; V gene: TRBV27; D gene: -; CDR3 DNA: TGTGCCAGCACCCGGGGGGCGGGCTGGAATGAGCAGTTCTTC; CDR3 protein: CASTRGAGWNEQFF
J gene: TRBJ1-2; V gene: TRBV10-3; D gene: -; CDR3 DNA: TGTGCCATCAGTGAGTTGGTGGGGTCGGGTGGCTACACCTTC; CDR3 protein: CAISELVGSGGYTF
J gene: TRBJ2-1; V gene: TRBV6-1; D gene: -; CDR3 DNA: TGTGCCAGCACCCCTGGGGGCAGTTACAATGAGCAGTTCTTC; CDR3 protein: CASTPGGSYNEQFF
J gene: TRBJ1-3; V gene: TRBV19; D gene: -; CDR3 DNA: TGTGCCAGTAGCGGCTCGGCAGGGAATGGAAACACCATATATTTT; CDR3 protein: CASSGSAGNGNTIYF